This T cell receptor beta chain appears in the sequencing data of a study of molecular identifiers for immune sequencing clone quantification. Study conclusions and caveats: Spiked TCR RNA from one Jurkat cell reportedly showed up when mixed among 1 million or so naive cells.

TCRdb reprocessed the PCR reads via MiXCR and lists one record per CDR3 protein. The repertoire consists of over 600,000 distinct CDR3 sequences, with approximately 20% occurring once and the leading ten covering roughly 0.85%. V gave up 0 bases and J gave up 4 bases, with 14 bases separating them. The germline V gene encodes CDR1 LGHNA and CDR2 YSLEER. CDR3 length: 16 amino acids. The table lists this clonotype with many counts. Its matching antigen is unknown. Construction of naive CD8 libraries employed about 18,000 to 1,000,000 sorted cells together with 10%, 30% or 50% RNA. Naive CD8 T cells were sorted as CD8+CD4-CCR7+CD45RA+.

This clonotype originated in a human donor in good health. Some libraries in this study had Jurkat cell RNA spiked in. The chain carries TRBV4-3 and TRBJ2-3; D not certain. Specimen: naive CD8+ T cells from blood, with Jurkat cell RNA spiked in. Subset in this sample: FACS-sorted CD8+CD4-CCR7+CD45RA+ naive T cells. The CDR3 loop is CASSQEGLLPADTQYF. The DNA for the CDR3 is TGCGCCAGCAGCCAAGAAGGCTTGCTACCCGCAGATACGCAGTATTTT.